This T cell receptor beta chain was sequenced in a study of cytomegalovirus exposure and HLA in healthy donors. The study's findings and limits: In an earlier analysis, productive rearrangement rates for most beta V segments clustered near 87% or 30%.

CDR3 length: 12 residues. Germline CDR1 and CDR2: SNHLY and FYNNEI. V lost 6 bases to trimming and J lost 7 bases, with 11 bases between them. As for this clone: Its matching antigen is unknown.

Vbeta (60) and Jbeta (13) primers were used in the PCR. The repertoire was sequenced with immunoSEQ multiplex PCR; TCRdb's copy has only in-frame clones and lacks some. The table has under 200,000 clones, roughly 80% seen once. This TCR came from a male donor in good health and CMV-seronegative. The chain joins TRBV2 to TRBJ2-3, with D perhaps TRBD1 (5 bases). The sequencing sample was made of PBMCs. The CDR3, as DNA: TGTGCCAGCAGCTCCGACAGAAATACGCAGTATTTT. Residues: CASSSDRNTQYF.